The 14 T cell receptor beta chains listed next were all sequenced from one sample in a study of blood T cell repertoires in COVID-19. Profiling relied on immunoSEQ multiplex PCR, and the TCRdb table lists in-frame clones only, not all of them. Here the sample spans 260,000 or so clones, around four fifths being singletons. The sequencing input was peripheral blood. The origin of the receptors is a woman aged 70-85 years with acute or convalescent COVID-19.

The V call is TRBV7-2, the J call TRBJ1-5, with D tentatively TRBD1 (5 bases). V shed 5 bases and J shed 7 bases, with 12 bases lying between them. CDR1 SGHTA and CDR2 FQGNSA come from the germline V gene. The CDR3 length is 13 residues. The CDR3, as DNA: TGTGCCAGCAGCGCGCAGGGTATCCAGCCCCAGCATTTT. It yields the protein CASSAQGIQPQHF.

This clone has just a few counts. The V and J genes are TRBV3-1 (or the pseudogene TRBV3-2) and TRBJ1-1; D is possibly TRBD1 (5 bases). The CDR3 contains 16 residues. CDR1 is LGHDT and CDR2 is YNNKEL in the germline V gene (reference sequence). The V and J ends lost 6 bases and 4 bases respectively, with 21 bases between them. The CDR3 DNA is TGTGCCAGCAGTAGGGGTAGGGGAAAGTTTAGCACTGAAGCTTTCTTT. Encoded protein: CASSRGRGKFSTEAFF.

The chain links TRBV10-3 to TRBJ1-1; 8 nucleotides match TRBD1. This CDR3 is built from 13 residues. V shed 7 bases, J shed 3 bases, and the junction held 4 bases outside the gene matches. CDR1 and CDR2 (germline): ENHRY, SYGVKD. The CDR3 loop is CAINTGGDTEAFF. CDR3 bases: TGTGCCATCAATACAGGGGGGGACACTGAAGCTTTCTTT.

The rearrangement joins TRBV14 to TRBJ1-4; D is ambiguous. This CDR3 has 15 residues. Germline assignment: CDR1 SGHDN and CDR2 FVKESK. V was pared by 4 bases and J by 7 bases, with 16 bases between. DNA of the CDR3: TGTGCCAGCAGCCGTCGAGGCGGTCGGGGTGAAAAACTGTTTTTT. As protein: CASSRRGGRGEKLFF.

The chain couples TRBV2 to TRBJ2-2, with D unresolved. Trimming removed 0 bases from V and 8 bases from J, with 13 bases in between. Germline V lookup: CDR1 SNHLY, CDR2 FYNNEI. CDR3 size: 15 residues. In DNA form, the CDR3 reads TGTGCCAGCAGTGAAGCCCTGGAGTGGAGAGGGGAGCTGTTTTTT. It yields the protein CASSEALEWRGELFF.

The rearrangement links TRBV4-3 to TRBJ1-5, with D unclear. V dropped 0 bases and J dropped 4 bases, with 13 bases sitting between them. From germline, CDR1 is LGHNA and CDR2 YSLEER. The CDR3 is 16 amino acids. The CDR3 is CASSQDAGLGNQPQHF. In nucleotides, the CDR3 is TGCGCCAGCAGCCAAGATGCGGGATTAGGAAATCAGCCCCAGCATTTT.

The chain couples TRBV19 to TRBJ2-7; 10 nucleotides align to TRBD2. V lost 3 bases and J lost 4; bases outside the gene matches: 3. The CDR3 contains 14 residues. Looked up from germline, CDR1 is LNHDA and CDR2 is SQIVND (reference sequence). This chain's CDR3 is CASSIASGGYEQYF. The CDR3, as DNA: TGTGCCAGTAGTATCGCTAGCGGGGGATACGAGCAGTACTTC.

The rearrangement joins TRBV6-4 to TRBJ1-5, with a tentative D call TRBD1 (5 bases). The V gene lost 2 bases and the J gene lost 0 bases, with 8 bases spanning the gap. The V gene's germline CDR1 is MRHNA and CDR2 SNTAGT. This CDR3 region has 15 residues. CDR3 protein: CASSDKDTSNQPQHF. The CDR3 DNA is TGTGCCAGCAGTGACAAGGACACTAGCAATCAGCCCCAGCATTTT.

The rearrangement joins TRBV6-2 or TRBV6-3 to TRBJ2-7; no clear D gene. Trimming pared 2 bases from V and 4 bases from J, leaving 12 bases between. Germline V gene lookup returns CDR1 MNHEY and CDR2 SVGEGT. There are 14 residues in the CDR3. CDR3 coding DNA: TGTGCCAGCAGTTACGGCCCAGGCGCTTACGAGCAGTACTTC. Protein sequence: CASSYGPGAYEQYF.

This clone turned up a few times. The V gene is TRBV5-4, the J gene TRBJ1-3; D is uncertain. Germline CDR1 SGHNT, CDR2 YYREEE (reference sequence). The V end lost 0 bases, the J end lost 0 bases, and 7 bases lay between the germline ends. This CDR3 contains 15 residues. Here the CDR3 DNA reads TGTGCCAGCAGCTTGGACAGTGGCTCTGGAAACACCATATATTTT. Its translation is CASSLDSGSGNTIYF.

This CDR3 is CASSLTSGGADTQYF. CDR3 nucleotide sequence: TGTGCCAGCAGCTTAACTAGCGGGGGGGCAGATACGCAGTATTTT. The V and J genes are TRBV7-9 and TRBJ2-3, with 13 positions matching TRBD2. This CDR3 is built from 15 residues. The J segment lost 4 bases and the V segment lost 2 bases, leaving 0 bases of the junction unmatched. Germline-derived CDR1 and CDR2 are SEHNR and FQNEAQ (reference sequence).

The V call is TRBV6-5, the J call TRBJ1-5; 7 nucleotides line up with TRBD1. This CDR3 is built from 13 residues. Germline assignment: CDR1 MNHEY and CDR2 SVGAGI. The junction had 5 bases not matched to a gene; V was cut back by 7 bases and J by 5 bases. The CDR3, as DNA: TGTGCCAGCACCGGGACAGCGGATCAGCCCCAGCATTTT. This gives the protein CASTGTADQPQHF.

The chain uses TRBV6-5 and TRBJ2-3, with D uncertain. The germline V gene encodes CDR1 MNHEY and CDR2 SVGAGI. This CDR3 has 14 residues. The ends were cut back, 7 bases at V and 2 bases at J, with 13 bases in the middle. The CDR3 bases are TGTGCCAGCACCCCATCCGGAGACACAGATACGCAGTATTTT. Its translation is CASTPSGDTDTQYF.

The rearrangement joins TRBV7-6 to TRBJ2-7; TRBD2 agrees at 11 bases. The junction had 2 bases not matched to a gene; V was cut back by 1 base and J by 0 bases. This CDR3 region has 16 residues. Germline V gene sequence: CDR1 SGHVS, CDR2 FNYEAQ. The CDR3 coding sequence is TGTGCCAGCAGCTTAGAAGGGACTAGCGGCTCCTACGAGCAGTACTTC. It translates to CASSLEGTSGSYEQYF.